The entry below gives a single TCR beta chain sequence along with its context. Its antigen is still unknown. Looked up from germline, CDR1 is LNHDA and CDR2 is SQIVND (reference sequence). The CDR3 loop spans 14 amino acids. V was trimmed by 3 bases and J by 0 bases, leaving 9 bases between them. The data were produced by immunoSEQ multiplex PCR, yet TCRdb's version contains in-frame clones alone and is incomplete. The sample yields around 6,700 clones, 73% seen once. These data belong to a study of PD-1 blockade in classical Hodgkin lymphoma. Time point meaning: cycle 4 day 1 (C4D1), after more than 5 weeks of nivolumab. Each patient relapsed following autologous stem cell transplantation, and prior brentuximab vedotin exposure differed. PBMCs, once thawed, yielded CD8+ T cells isolated by magnetic negative selection. Overall study results and limits: Similar baseline diversity was found in complete responders and newly diagnosed patients.

The sequencing here drew on CD8+ T cells from blood, taken before the fourth cycle of nivolumab. The sequence was obtained from a human donor with classical Hodgkin lymphoma. V and J are TRBV19 and TRBJ2-7; D unresolved. CDR3 coding DNA: TGTGCCAGTAGTATTTTGCCAAGCTCCTACGAGCAGTACTTC. Protein: CASSILPSSYEQYF.